These 28 T cell receptor beta chains came from one sample sequenced in a study of blood T cells in healthy people across ages. A second PCR, run for about 7 to 11 cycles, used a sample-barcoded 5' primer plus a J-beta primer mix. TCRdb analysed the 5' RACE reads with MiXCR anew, one entry per CDR3 protein. The sample contains about 730,000 distinct CDR3 sequences, about 40% of which appear only once. The sequencing sample was made of blood. The receptors stem from a woman aged 55-75 years in good health.

The rearrangement uses TRBV10-3 and TRBJ1-2; D gene unclear. Germline CDR1 is ENHRY and CDR2 is SYGVKD. V was clipped by 2 bases and J by 7 bases, with 8 bases between them. The CDR3 sequence is 12 residues long. The chain's CDR3 is CAISEGGSGYTF. Written as DNA, the CDR3 is TGTGCCATCAGTGAGGGCGGGTCTGGCTACACCTTC.

Only a few counts were recorded for this clonotype. V usage is TRBV10-3 and J usage is TRBJ2-7; D tentatively fits TRBD1 or TRBD2 (5 bases each). With 8 bases removed from V and 3 bases from J, the gap between germline ends came to 8 bases. This CDR3 spans 11 amino acids. CDR1 and CDR2 (germline): ENHRY, SYGVKD. This CDR3 is CAIGDDYEQYF. In DNA form, the CDR3 reads TGTGCCATCGGGGACGACTACGAGCAGTACTTC.

V and J are TRBV6-1 and TRBJ2-5; perhaps TRBD2 as D (6 bases). CDR3 length: 13 amino acids. Germline assignment: CDR1 MNHNS and CDR2 SASEGT. V lost 5 bases and J 5 bases, leaving 12 bases between the germline ends. The chain's CDR3 is CASSSLEGETQYF. The CDR3 DNA reads TGTGCCAGCAGTTCCCTGGAGGGGGAGACCCAGTACTTC.

This clonotype was observed a handful of times. The chain links TRBV3-1 to TRBJ1-2, with unresolved D. The ends were cut back, 0 bases at V and 7 bases at J, with 12 bases in the middle. The CDR3 length is 14 residues. The germline gives CDR1 LGHDT, CDR2 YNNKEL (reference sequence). The CDR3 here is CASSQDGKHGGYTF. The DNA of the CDR3 is TGTGCCAGCAGCCAAGATGGAAAGCATGGTGGCTACACCTTC.

This clonotype has a count of ten or more. This chain connects TRBV29-1 to TRBJ2-1, with 7 bases matching TRBD2. This CDR3 spans 17 amino acids. V was pared by 1 base and J by 1 base, with 10 bases of the junction left unmatched. The germline CDR1 and CDR2 sequences are SQVTM and ANQGSEA. CDR3 in amino acids: CSVEGSETGGSYNEQFF. In nucleotides, the CDR3 is TGCAGCGTTGAAGGGAGCGAAACGGGAGGATCCTACAATGAGCAGTTCTTC.

The rearrangement uses TRBV20-1 and TRBJ2-7; the D is unclear. The germline V gene has CDR1 DFQATT and CDR2 SNEGSKA (reference sequence). Trimming took 6 bases from V and 3 from J, leaving 9 bases between them. The CDR3 has 11 amino acids. In nucleotides, the CDR3 is TGCAGTGCCGGCCTTAGCTACGAGCAGTACTTC. This gives the protein CSAGLSYEQYF.

The rearrangement uses TRBV11-2 and TRBJ2-7; 11 bases match TRBD2. Germline V gene lookup returns CDR1 SGHAT and CDR2 FQNNGV. The CDR3 covers 17 residues. The J segment lost 0 bases and the V segment lost 5 bases, leaving 9 bases of the junction unmatched. CDR3 sequence reads: CASSDRTSGWGSYEQYF. CDR3 nucleotides: TGTGCCAGCAGCGACAGGACTAGCGGGTGGGGCTCCTACGAGCAGTACTTC.

This clonotype was recorded once. The chain combines TRBV12-3 or TRBV12-4 with TRBJ1-5; 7 nucleotides align to TRBD1. CDR3 length equals 15 residues. V trimming: 5 bases; J trimming: 0 bases; junction bases outside the gene matches: 4. This CDR3 is CASSGTDDSNQPQHF. The CDR3 region has the DNA TGTGCCAGCAGTGGGACAGATGATAGCAATCAGCCCCAGCATTTT.

The rearrangement links TRBV5-1 to TRBJ2-3; D unclear. The CDR3 consists of 14 residues. With 2 bases removed from V and 2 bases from J, the gap between germline ends came to 9 bases. CDR1 SGHRS and CDR2 YFSETQ come from the germline V gene. The CDR3 sequence is CASSFRSPTDTQYF. DNA for the CDR3: TGCGCCAGCAGCTTTCGATCCCCCACAGATACGCAGTATTTT.

This chain joins TRBV20-1 and TRBJ2-7; weak D call: TRBD1 (5 bases). The CDR3 covers 11 residues. Germline V gene lookup returns CDR1 DFQATT and CDR2 SNEGSKA (reference sequence). V lost 5 bases and J 5 bases, leaving 10 bases between the germline ends. CDR3 in amino acids: CSARQSHEQYF. As DNA, the CDR3 is TGCAGTGCTCGACAGAGTCACGAGCAGTACTTC.

This clonotype has just a few counts. The CDR3 DNA sequence: TGTGCCACCAGTGAAAAAGGGACATACTACAATGAGCAGTTCTTC. As protein: CATSEKGTYYNEQFF. V gene TRBV24-1 combines with J gene TRBJ2-1; the D gene is possibly TRBD1 (6 bases). The CDR3 covers 15 residues. CDR1 and CDR2 from the germline V gene are KGHDR and SFDVKD. The V end was cut by 4 bases, the J end by 3 bases, with 12 bases between.

The rearrangement uses TRBV30 and TRBJ1-2, with D hard to call. V was pared by 2 bases and J by 5 bases, with 9 bases between. CDR3 length equals 12 residues. CDR1 and CDR2 from the germline V gene are GTSNPN and SVGIG (reference sequence). CDR3 sequence (DNA): TGTGCCTGGAGTTCGAGGATTTATGGCTACACCTTC. Protein: CAWSSRIYGYTF.

The rearrangement joins TRBV27 to TRBJ2-1; 9 nucleotides align to TRBD2. CDR1 and CDR2 (germline): MNHEY, SMNVEV (reference sequence). The V gene end was trimmed by 3 bases and the J gene end by 6 bases; junction bases not matched to a gene: 3. This CDR3 spans 14 amino acids. CDR3 nucleotide sequence: TGTGCCAGCAGTTTGTTTAGCGGGAGCAATGAGCAGTTCTTC. It translates to CASSLFSGSNEQFF.

V and J are TRBV7-3 and TRBJ2-2; 12 bases align to TRBD2. Trimming at V came to 2 bases and at J to 9 bases, leaving 7 bases not matched to a gene. Germline CDR1 and CDR2: SGHTA and FQGTGA. There are 16 residues in the CDR3. The CDR3 loop reads CASSLPPLAGGRELFF. CDR3 nucleotides: TGTGCCAGCAGCTTACCCCCACTAGCGGGGGGTCGGGAGCTGTTTTTT. Combining the CDR3 with reference TRBV7-3 and TRBJ2-2 gives the whole variable domain GAGVSQTPSNKVTEKGKYVELRCDPISGHTALYWYRQSLGQGPEFLIYFQGTGAADDSGLPNDRFFAVRPEGSVSTLKIQRTERGDSAVYLCASSLPPLAGGRELFFGEGSRLTVL.

This chain uses TRBV14 with TRBJ2-7; TRBD2 aligns across 7 bases. The CDR3 is made up of 13 amino acids. The ends lost 3 bases at V and 10 bases at J; junction bases unmatched: 9. The V gene's germline CDR1 is SGHDN and CDR2 FVKESK. In DNA, the CDR3 is TGTGCCAGCAGCCAGGTATTCCGGGGGGAACAGTACTTC. This gives the protein CASSQVFRGEQYF.

This clonotype was observed a single time. This rearrangement joins TRBV3-1 to TRBJ2-3, with TRBD2 matching 10 bases. This CDR3 has 17 residues. The ends lost 3 bases at V and 2 bases at J; junction bases unmatched: 8. The germline gives CDR1 LGHDT, CDR2 YNNKEL (reference sequence). The DNA of the CDR3 is TGTGCCAGCAGCCATTACGCTAGCGGGGGAAACACAGATACGCAGTATTTT. It yields the protein CASSHYASGGNTDTQYF.

The chain couples TRBV15 to TRBJ2-1, with D unclear. V gave up 3 bases and J gave up 3 bases, with 0 bases separating them. This CDR3 region has 11 residues. Germline V gives CDR1 LNHNV, CDR2 YYDKDF (reference sequence). The CDR3 loop is CATSSYNEQFF. DNA for the CDR3: TGTGCCACCAGCAGCTACAATGAGCAGTTCTTC.

CDR3 region: CASRIFDRASYEQYF. CDR3 sequence (DNA): TGTGCCAGCAGGATATTCGACAGGGCGTCCTACGAGCAGTACTTC. This chain joins TRBV28 and TRBJ2-7; 7 nucleotides align to TRBD1. This CDR3 has 15 amino acids. J was trimmed by 1 base and V by 6 bases; bases with no gene match: 9. Germline CDR1 and CDR2: MDHEN and SYDVKM.

V is TRBV5-5 and J is TRBJ1-1; 9 bases fit TRBD1. Per germline, CDR1 SGHKS and CDR2 YYEKEE (reference sequence). CDR3 length: 14 amino acids. V lost 3 bases to trimming and J lost 6 bases; unmatched junction nucleotides: 6. The CDR3 nucleotides are TGTGCCAGCAGCTCCGGGACAGGGTCACCTGAAGCTTTCTTT. Its translation: CASSSGTGSPEAFF.

The gene calls are TRBV7-2 and TRBJ1-5; D remains ambiguous. This CDR3 has 12 amino acids. Germline values: CDR1 SGHTA, CDR2 FQGNSA. V dropped 2 bases and J dropped 8 bases, with 7 bases sitting between them. In DNA, the CDR3 is TGTGCCAGCAGCTTACAAACGGAGCCCCAGCATTTT. As protein: CASSLQTEPQHF.

This clonotype was found a few times. The genes are TRBV5-1 and TRBJ2-7; TRBD1 might be the D (5 bases). The CDR3 runs to 13 residues. Trimming left V 0 bases short and J 3 bases short, with 7 bases between. Germline CDR1 is SGHRS and CDR2 is YFSETQ. The CDR3 DNA is TGCGCCAGCAGCTTGGAGGGGTACTACGAGCAGTACTTC. Its translation: CASSLEGYYEQYF.

V and J are TRBV9 and TRBJ2-1; TRBD2 agrees at 10 bases. The CDR3 has 15 amino acids. J lost 6 bases, V lost 4 bases, and 7 bases had no gene match. Germline V lookup: CDR1 SGDLS, CDR2 YYNGEE. The CDR3 sequence: CASSYGLAASNEQFF. CDR3 coding DNA: TGTGCCAGCAGCTACGGACTAGCGGCTTCCAATGAGCAGTTCTTC.

The V and J genes are TRBV5-6 and TRBJ1-2; 11 nucleotides align to TRBD1. V shed 2 bases, J shed 4 bases, and the junction held 1 base outside the gene matches. The CDR3 covers 14 residues. Germline V lookup: CDR1 SGHDT, CDR2 YYEEEE. The CDR3 DNA reads TGTGCCAGCAGCTTCGGGACAGGGGGCTATGGCTACACCTTC. As protein: CASSFGTGGYGYTF.

This chain uses TRBV3-1 with TRBJ1-6; 10 bases are a match to TRBD1. Germline V gives CDR1 LGHDT, CDR2 YNNKEL (reference sequence). V dropped 8 bases and J dropped 7; count of bases not matched to a gene: 5. This CDR3 has 14 residues. The CDR3 here is CASGAGQGNSPLHF. CDR3 sequence (DNA): TGTGCCAGCGGCGCGGGACAGGGGAATTCACCCCTCCACTTT.

This clonotype showed up just a few times. This chain connects TRBV7-3 to TRBJ2-3, with D hard to call. The CDR3 has 12 residues. V gave up 5 bases and J gave up 2 bases, with 5 bases separating them. Germline assignment: CDR1 SGHTA and CDR2 FQGTGA. DNA of the CDR3: TGTGCCAGCAGCGAATACACAGATACGCAGTATTTT. This translates into CASSEYTDTQYF.

This clonotype was seen once. V usage is TRBV11-2 and J usage is TRBJ2-2, with D perhaps TRBD2 (5 bases). The CDR3 totals 17 residues. Trimming left V 1 base short and J 1 base short, with 13 bases between. Germline-derived CDR1 and CDR2 are SGHAT and FQNNGV. CDR3: CASSLGSDWMNTGELFF. The DNA for the CDR3 is TGTGCCAGCAGCTTAGGCTCGGACTGGATGAACACCGGGGAGCTGTTTTTT. The whole variable domain, filled in from reference TRBV11-2 and TRBJ2-2, reads EAGVAQSPRYKIIEKRQSVAFWCNPISGHATLYWYQQILGQGPKLLIQFQNNGVVDDSQLPKDRFSAERLKGVDSTLKIQPAKLEDSAVYLCASSLGSDWMNTGELFFGEGSRLTVL.

This clonotype was seen ten or more times. V gene TRBV4-3 combines with J gene TRBJ2-7, with D perhaps TRBD2 (5 bases). The V gene lost 4 bases and the J gene lost 3 bases, with 13 bases spanning the gap. The CDR3 is made up of 14 amino acids. Germline CDR1 is LGHNA and CDR2 is YSLEER. CDR3 DNA: TGCGCCAGCAGCCCGCTGACCAGCGGCTACGAGCAGTACTTC. As protein: CASSPLTSGYEQYF.

This clonotype was found a few times. The chain couples TRBV4-2 to TRBJ2-1, with 14 bases matching TRBD2. Germline loops: CDR1 LGHNA, CDR2 YNFKEQ. The CDR3 sequence is 16 residues long. The J segment lost 10 bases and the V segment lost 2 bases, leaving 7 bases of the junction unmatched. CDR3 protein: CASSQRGLAGVWEQFF. The CDR3 DNA follows: TGTGCCAGCAGCCAACGGGGACTAGCGGGAGTTTGGGAGCAGTTCTTC.